The TCR beta chain under discussion was sequenced for a study of vaccination and CD4 T cells after COVID-19. Details on this clonotype: Antigen unknown.

Once obtained from cultured CD4+ T cells, the DNA was sequenced using the Oncomine TCR Beta short-read assay. Using its own MiXCR run on the PCR reads, TCRdb lists one record per CDR3 protein. The table shows around 21,000 distinct CDR3 sequences, with roughly 49% occurring only once. CDR3 size: 14 residues. The V end was cut by 6 bases, the J end by 0 bases, with 9 bases between. Indicated treatment: 10-day PBMC culture with coronavirus spike peptide pools or control peptides (ViraFEST assay). The clonotype was recovered from a human donor who had recovered from COVID-19. This chain joins TRBV12-3 or TRBV12-4 and TRBJ2-4; TRBD1 might be the D (5 bases). Sequencing was performed on CD4+ T cells from blood, cultured in vitro. The CDR3, as DNA: TGTGCCAGCAGCGACAGAGTAGCCAAAAACATTCAGTACTTC. Its translation: CASSDRVAKNIQYF.